This T cell receptor (beta chain) was profiled in a study of T cell responses to AZD1222 COVID-19 vaccine. Overall study findings and caveats: Baseline serology detected seropositivity in only six AZD1222 recipients.

Measured with immunoSEQ multiplex PCR; TCRdb has only the in-frame clones, and not every one. The sample shows about 60,000 clones, around 83% of them seen only once. In germline, CDR1 is SGHAT, CDR2 FQNNGV. V was pared by 4 bases and J by 2 bases, with 15 bases between. This CDR3 is 15 amino acids long. Concerning this clone: As yet, its antigen is unknown.

This chain connects TRBV11-2 to TRBJ2-7; no firm D call. The sample was peripheral blood, taken on day 0 of MenACWY control vaccination. This receptor was taken from an adult in good health. The CDR3 DNA sequence: TGTGCCAGCAGCTCTCATTCGGGCACGGCCTACGAGCAGTACTTC. Amino acid sequence: CASSSHSGTAYEQYF.